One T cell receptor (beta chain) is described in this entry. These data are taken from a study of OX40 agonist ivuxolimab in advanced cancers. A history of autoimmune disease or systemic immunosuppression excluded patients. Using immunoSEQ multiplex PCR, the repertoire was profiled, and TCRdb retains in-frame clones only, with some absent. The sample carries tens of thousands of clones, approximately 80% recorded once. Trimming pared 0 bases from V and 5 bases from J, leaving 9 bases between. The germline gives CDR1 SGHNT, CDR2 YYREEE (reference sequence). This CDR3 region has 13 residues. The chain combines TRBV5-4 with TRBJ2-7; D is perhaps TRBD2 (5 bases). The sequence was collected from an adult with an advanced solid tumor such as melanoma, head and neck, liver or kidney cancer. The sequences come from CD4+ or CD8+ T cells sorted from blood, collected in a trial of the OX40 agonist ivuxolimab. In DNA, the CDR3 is TGTGCCAGCAGCTTGGGAGGGTGGAACGAGCAGTACTTC. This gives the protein CASSLGGWNEQYF.